A single sample is the source of the 23 T cell receptor beta chains below, sequenced in a study of beta chain features in type 1 diabetes. All of the isolated RNA was reverse transcribed, so expressed TCRB transcripts were sequenced. Sequenced by immunoSEQ multiplex PCR; TCRdb stores in-frame clones only, minus some. The data show roughly 47,000 clones, roughly 45% seen once. Study-wide results and caveats: Moderately but significantly shorter TCRB CDR3s were found in Type 1 diabetes patients in all four CD4+ subsets.

Their antigen targets remain unknown. Sequencing was carried out using stem cell memory CD4+ T cells from blood. All receptors derive from a man aged 30 to 39 with type 1 diabetes.

A word on this clone: Other DNA sequences from this sample encode an identical CDR3 as well. The chain employs TRBV7-9 and TRBJ2-3; D is ambiguous. Germline CDR1 reads SEHNR; CDR2 reads FQNEAQ (reference sequence). This CDR3 contains 12 residues. The germline V and J ends were trimmed by 5 bases and 0 bases, with 3 bases remaining between them. The CDR3 nucleotides are TGTGCCAGCAGCCCTAGCACAGATACGCAGTATTTT. The encoded protein is CASSPSTDTQYF.

The chain employs TRBV5-5 and TRBJ2-7; 10 bases agree with TRBD2. CDR1 is SGHKS, CDR2 YYEKEE, per germline (reference sequence). V was pared by 3 bases and J by 0 bases, with 3 bases of the junction left unmatched. The CDR3 is 15 residues long. The CDR3 region is CASSWTSGLSYEQYF. In DNA form, the CDR3 reads TGTGCCAGCAGCTGGACTAGCGGCCTCTCCTACGAGCAGTACTTC.

The V call is TRBV9, the J call TRBJ2-2, with D hard to call. The CDR3 consists of 12 residues. Looked up from germline, CDR1 is SGDLS and CDR2 is YYNGEE. V shed 3 bases and J shed 5 bases, with 5 bases lying between them. DNA of the CDR3: TGTGCCAGCAGCGGACTTACCGGGGAGCTGTTTTTT. It codes for CASSGLTGELFF.

The CDR3 sequence: CASSSGTGLMNTEAFF. CDR3 DNA: TGTGCCAGCAGTTCAGGGACAGGGCTTATGAACACTGAAGCTTTCTTT. The V gene is TRBV27, the J gene TRBJ1-1, with 9 bases that match TRBD1. Germline CDR1 MNHEY, CDR2 SMNVEV (reference sequence). The CDR3 sequence is 16 residues long. With V trimmed by 4 bases and J by 0 bases, 6 bases remained unmatched.

This chain joins TRBV28 and TRBJ2-1, with 16 bases lining up with TRBD2. The CDR3 runs to 19 residues. Losses at the gene ends were 6 bases for V and 5 bases for J; bases not matched to a gene: 13. Per germline, CDR1 MDHEN and CDR2 SYDVKM. The DNA for the CDR3 is TGTGCCAGCAGCTTTTGGGGACTAGCGGGAGGGAGTGCCCACAATGAGCAGTTCTTC. Its protein product is CASSFWGLAGGSAHNEQFF.

The chain employs TRBV4-1 and TRBJ1-1; a weak D match, TRBD1 (6 bases). The germline V gene has CDR1 MGHRA and CDR2 YSYEKL. With 2 bases removed from V and 1 base from J, the gap between germline ends came to 11 bases. This CDR3 is built from 15 residues. CDR3 in DNA: TGCGCCAGCAGCCAACCGGGACATTCGAACACTGAAGCTTTCTTT. It specifies CASSQPGHSNTEAFF.

This chain joins TRBV7-9 and TRBJ2-1, with 8 bases identical to TRBD1. The CDR3 spans 15 residues. Trimming cost V 7 bases and J 5 bases; bases outside gene matches: 10. CDR1 is SEHNR, CDR2 FQNEAQ, per germline (reference sequence). The CDR3 region has the DNA TGTGCCAGCACAGGACAGGGTTGGACCAACAATGAGCAGTTCTTC. Translation gives CASTGQGWTNNEQFF. The variable domain in full, with the rest retrieved from reference TRBV7-9 and TRBJ2-1, is DTGVSQNPRHKITKRGQNVTFRCDPISEHNRLYWYRQTLGQGPEFLTYFQNEAQLEKSRLLSDRFSAERPKGSFSTLEIQRTEQGDSAMYLCASTGQGWTNNEQFFGPGTRLTVL.

V is TRBV2 and J is TRBJ2-7; no definite D call. CDR3 length: 14 amino acids. CDR1 and CDR2 (germline): SNHLY, FYNNEI. Trimming removed 11 bases from V and 6 bases from J, with 23 bases in between. The CDR3 bases are TGTGCCTCCCAGCACCCCATAATTGGCGGCGAGCAGTACTTC. Translating it yields CASQHPIIGGEQYF.

This clone occurred a few times. CDR3 loop: CASSKQGDTEAFF. Here the CDR3 DNA reads TGTGCCAGCAGCAAACAGGGGGACACTGAAGCTTTCTTT. V usage is TRBV7-2 and J usage is TRBJ1-1, with 8 bases identical to TRBD1. Germline CDR1 is SGHTA and CDR2 is FQGNSA. V dropped 5 bases and J dropped 3; count of bases not matched to a gene: 2. This CDR3 region has 13 residues.

This clone was recorded a few times. This rearrangement joins TRBV12-5 to TRBJ2-1, with D perhaps matching TRBD1 (5 bases). Trimming cost V 7 bases and J 8 bases, with 15 bases left between them. The germline V gene has CDR1 LGHNT and CDR2 FRNRAP. The CDR3 sequence is 13 residues long. CDR3 sequence reads: CASALRGRDEQFF. The CDR3 region has the DNA TGTGCTAGTGCCCTACGTGGCAGGGATGAGCAGTTCTTC.

The chain links TRBV6-6 to TRBJ1-1; tentative D call: TRBD1 (6 bases). Germline V gene sequence: CDR1 MNHNY, CDR2 SVGAGI (reference sequence). The V and J ends lost 2 bases and 11 bases respectively, with 12 bases between them. This CDR3 comprises 12 residues. CDR3 DNA: TGTGCCAGCAGTTACGACAGGTCTTTTGCTTTCTTT. It yields the protein CASSYDRSFAFF.

The CDR3 region is CASSQGRQGVNTEAFF. The CDR3, as DNA: TGTGCCAGCTCGCAGGGCCGACAGGGCGTGAACACTGAAGCTTTCTTT. The J gene is TRBJ1-1, the V gene TRBV18, with 7 bases aligning to TRBD1. The CDR3 loop spans 16 amino acids. The J segment lost 0 bases and the V segment lost 6 bases, leaving 10 bases of the junction unmatched. Per germline, CDR1 KGHSH and CDR2 LQKENI.

The chain combines TRBV5-1 with TRBJ1-1; D not certain. There are 12 residues in the CDR3. Germline CDR1 reads SGHRS; CDR2 reads YFSETQ. The V and J ends lost 1 base and 8 bases respectively, with 9 bases between them. The CDR3 loop reads CASSLQNQEAFF. CDR3 coding DNA: TGCGCCAGCAGCTTGCAGAATCAGGAAGCTTTCTTT.

This clone was detected a few times. The V call is TRBV11-2, the J call TRBJ2-3; 9 nucleotides line up with TRBD2. Looked up from germline, CDR1 is SGHAT and CDR2 is FQNNGV. The CDR3 has 16 amino acids. Unmatched junction bases numbered 7, after V lost 5 bases and J lost 1 base. CDR3 loop: CASSVTSGYRTDTQYF. CDR3 sequence (DNA): TGTGCCAGCAGCGTCACTAGCGGGTACCGCACAGATACGCAGTATTTT.

The CDR3: CASSLEDRNHEQYF. The CDR3 region has the DNA TGTGCCAGCAGTTTAGAGGACAGGAACCACGAGCAGTACTTC. The chain uses TRBV28 and TRBJ2-7, with TRBD1 matching over 7 bases. The CDR3 loop spans 14 amino acids. The germline CDR1 and CDR2 sequences are MDHEN and SYDVKM. V was pared by 2 bases and J by 5 bases, with 6 bases of the junction left unmatched.

V and J are TRBV25-1 and TRBJ1-2; 9 bases are shared with TRBD1. The CDR3 extends over 15 amino acids. With 6 bases clipped from V and 4 bases from J, the junction kept 9 bases outside the gene matches. CDR1 is MGHDK and CDR2 is SYGVNS in the germline V gene. In nucleotides, the CDR3 is TGTGCCAGCAGCACAGGACAGGGGAGGACCTATGGCTACACCTTC. It codes for CASSTGQGRTYGYTF.

The chain combines TRBV15 with TRBJ2-5; the match to TRBD2 covers 12 bases. J was trimmed by 5 bases and V by 4 bases; bases with no gene match: 2. From germline, CDR1 is LNHNV and CDR2 YYDKDF (reference sequence). The CDR3 runs 14 residues. CDR3 amino acids: CATSTGLAGETQYF. CDR3 coding DNA: TGTGCCACCAGCACCGGACTAGCGGGGGAGACCCAGTACTTC.

The chain carries TRBV12-2 and TRBJ2-7; the DNA was not used to check the table's D call, TRBD1. TRBV12-2 is noted as a pseudogene. The CDR3 totals 17 residues. The CDR3 nucleotides are TGTGCAAGTCGCCCGCCATCACCGGGACAGATTTTTTACGAGCAGTACTTC. The encoded protein is CASRPPSPGQIFYEQYF.

This clone occurred a few times. V gene TRBV5-1 combines with J gene TRBJ2-7; 9 bases are shared with TRBD2. J was trimmed by 4 bases and V by 3 bases; bases with no gene match: 5. The V gene's germline CDR1 is SGHRS and CDR2 YFSETQ. The CDR3 has 14 amino acids. CDR3 sequence: CASSSGLALYEQYF. DNA of the CDR3: TGCGCCAGCAGCTCGGGACTAGCCTTGTACGAGCAGTACTTC.

CDR3 in DNA: TGTGCCAGCAGCCTTGGTCAGGCAGGAAACATTCAGTACTTC. This encodes CASSLGQAGNIQYF. This chain connects TRBV9 to TRBJ2-4; D gene unclear. The germline V gene encodes CDR1 SGDLS and CDR2 YYNGEE. V shed 4 bases and J shed 6 bases, with 14 bases lying between them. This CDR3 has 14 residues. Together with reference TRBV9 and TRBJ2-4, the CDR3 gives the full variable domain: DSGVTQTPKHLITATGQRVTLRCSPRSGDLSVYWYQQSLDQGLQFLIQYYNGEERAKGNILERFSAQQFPDLHSELNLSSLELGDSALYFCASSLGQAGNIQYFGAGTRLSVL.

This chain joins TRBV2 and TRBJ2-7; 8 bases are a match to TRBD2. The CDR3 sequence is 17 residues long. The J segment lost 3 bases and the V segment lost 4 bases, leaving 14 bases of the junction unmatched. CDR1 and CDR2 from the germline V gene are SNHLY and FYNNEI. The CDR3 DNA follows: TGTGCCAGCAGTGGGGGTGCTAGCGGGCGGAGTTTCTACGAGCAGTACTTC. Translating it yields CASSGGASGRSFYEQYF.

The chain carries TRBV7-2 and TRBJ2-7; 10 nucleotides line up with TRBD2. The V gene end was trimmed by 7 bases and the J gene end by 0 bases; junction bases not matched to a gene: 6. Germline V gene data show CDR1 as SGHTA and CDR2 as FQGNSA. This CDR3 has 15 residues. The CDR3: CASTTSGVSSYEQYF. The CDR3 nucleotides read TGTGCCAGCACAACTAGCGGGGTCAGCTCCTACGAGCAGTACTTC. The variable domain in full, with the rest retrieved from reference TRBV7-2 and TRBJ2-7, is GAGVSQSPSNKVTEKGKDVELRCDPISGHTALYWYRQSLGQGLEFLIYFQGNSAPDKSGLPSDRFSAERTGGSVSTLTIQRTQQEDSAVYLCASTTSGVSSYEQYFGPGTRLTVT.

CDR3 sequence reads: CASSRPLGGYTF. Here the CDR3 DNA reads TGTGCCAGCAGCCGCCCACTAGGGGGCTACACCTTC. The chain recombines TRBV9 with TRBJ1-2; D is unresolved. The CDR3 extends over 12 amino acids. CDR1 is SGDLS, CDR2 YYNGEE, per germline. Trimming left V 4 bases short and J 8 bases short, with 12 bases between. Filled out from reference TRBV9 and TRBJ1-2, the complete variable domain reads DSGVTQTPKHLITATGQRVTLRCSPRSGDLSVYWYQQSLDQGLQFLIQYYNGEERAKGNILERFSAQQFPDLHSELNLSSLELGDSALYFCASSRPLGGYTFGSGTRLTVV.